A single sample is the source of the 17 T cell receptor beta chains below, sequenced in a study of cytomegalovirus exposure and HLA in healthy donors. TCRdb keeps only in-frame clones here, not all; method: immunoSEQ multiplex PCR. Here the sample spans roughly 200,000 clones, approximately 86% being singletons. The specimen was PBMCs. These receptors were collected from a man in his thirties or forties in good health and CMV-seropositive.

The rearrangement links TRBV11-2 to TRBJ2-7, with D perhaps TRBD1 (6 bases). With 1 base removed from V and 0 bases from J, the gap between germline ends came to 10 bases. The CDR3 has 15 amino acids. The V gene's germline CDR1 is SGHAT and CDR2 FQNNGV. CDR3 region: CASSLGQVGSYEQYF. In nucleotides, the CDR3 is TGTGCCAGCAGCTTAGGACAGGTCGGCTCCTACGAGCAGTACTTC.

This sequence joins TRBV27 and TRBJ2-3, with a weak D call TRBD2 (6 bases). V was clipped by 8 bases and J by 4 bases, with 25 bases between them. Germline assignment: CDR1 MNHEY and CDR2 SMNVEV (reference sequence). CDR3 length: 17 amino acids. The CDR3 region is CASPGTERRGIADTQYF. The CDR3, as DNA: TGTGCCAGCCCCGGGACTGAACGGCGGGGAATCGCAGATACGCAGTATTTT.

The chain links TRBV6-5 to TRBJ1-3; D gene unclear. V was pared by 6 bases and J by 2 bases, with 8 bases between. CDR1 is MNHEY, CDR2 SVGAGI, per germline. This CDR3 is built from 13 residues. CDR3 in amino acids: CASRGFTGNTIYF. CDR3 nucleotides: TGTGCCAGCAGGGGGTTTACTGGAAACACCATATATTTT.

The rearrangement joins TRBV28 to TRBJ1-2; D remains ambiguous. This CDR3 contains 14 residues. Germline values: CDR1 MDHEN, CDR2 SYDVKM. Trimming took off 8 bases at V and 5 bases at J, with 18 bases between the two ends. The CDR3 nucleotides read TGTGCCAGCGAACCGAATATTTCCCCGTATGGCTACACCTTC. Translating it yields CASEPNISPYGYTF.

V and J are TRBV5-1 and TRBJ2-1; 10 bases are a match to TRBD2. Trimming took 4 bases from V and 6 from J; bases not matched to a gene: 10. Germline V gene sequence: CDR1 SGHRS, CDR2 YFSETQ. This CDR3 contains 16 residues. The CDR3 here is CASSAPPGTSVNEQFF. Here the CDR3 DNA reads TGCGCCAGCAGCGCCCCACCGGGGACTAGCGTCAATGAGCAGTTCTTC.

The rearrangement links TRBV27 to TRBJ2-2; 9 bases agree with TRBD1. V lost 5 bases to trimming and J lost 5 bases; unmatched junction nucleotides: 6. This CDR3 spans 15 amino acids. CDR1 is MNHEY and CDR2 is SMNVEV in the germline V gene (reference sequence). Written as DNA, the CDR3 is TGTGCCAGCAGTCGAGGACAGGGGCGAACCGGGGAGCTGTTTTTT. This translates into CASSRGQGRTGELFF.

This sequence joins TRBV27 and TRBJ2-7, with a tentative D call TRBD2 (6 bases). The CDR3 covers 15 residues. Trimming shortened V by 5 bases and J by 4 bases, and 18 bases separated the two germline ends. CDR1 MNHEY and CDR2 SMNVEV come from the germline V gene (reference sequence). The CDR3 sequence: CASSLTGEFRYEQYF. In DNA form, the CDR3 reads TGTGCCAGCAGTCTTACGGGGGAGTTCCGATACGAGCAGTACTTC.

This clone showed up just a few times. The chain carries TRBV7-9 and TRBJ2-7; D is perhaps TRBD1 (6 bases). CDR3 size: 14 residues. Germline assignment: CDR1 SEHNR and CDR2 FQNEAQ (reference sequence). Between the trimmed V and J ends, which lost 1 base and 9 bases, there was a span of 16 bases. The CDR3 region has the DNA TGTGCCAGCAGCTTAGGGCAGGGGTTCCGGGGGCAGTACTTC. It translates to CASSLGQGFRGQYF.

In this sample, this clone turned up once. J is TRBJ2-1 and V is TRBV7-9, with 8 bases matching TRBD1. Per the germline V gene, CDR1 is SEHNR and CDR2 is FQNEAQ (reference sequence). The junction had 15 bases not matched to a gene; V was cut back by 6 bases and J by 8 bases. The CDR3 loop spans 16 amino acids. CDR3 nucleotide sequence: TGTGCCAGCAGACCGCCCGAGGGACAGGTAACCCATGAGCAGTTCTTC. This sequence encodes CASRPPEGQVTHEQFF.

The chain links TRBV21-1 to TRBJ1-3. TRBV21-1 is noted as a pseudogene. The CDR3 is made up of 8 amino acids. CDR3 region: CADLPTYF. The CDR3 coding sequence is TGTGCCGATCTACCCACATATTTT.

The genes are TRBV6-1 and TRBJ2-7; 9 nucleotides agree with TRBD1. Germline V gene lookup returns CDR1 MNHNS and CDR2 SASEGT. The V and J ends lost 6 bases and 3 bases, in that order; junction bases with no gene match: 9. This CDR3 spans 15 amino acids. The CDR3 region has the DNA TGTGCCAGCAGCCAACCGGGACAGGGAGTCTACGAGCAGTACTTC. Translating gives CASSQPGQGVYEQYF.

The V call is TRBV28, the J call TRBJ2-7; D possibly uses TRBD1 or TRBD2 (5 bases each). The V gene's germline CDR1 is MDHEN and CDR2 SYDVKM. This CDR3 is built from 12 residues. The ends were cut back, 3 bases at V and 6 bases at J, with 9 bases in the middle. The CDR3 DNA is TGTGCCAGCAGTTTTGGGGGTATCGAGCAGTACTTC. It codes for CASSFGGIEQYF.

The chain is built from TRBV5-1 and TRBJ2-1, with a possible D match to TRBD1 (5 bases). V was pared by 9 bases and J by 1 base, with 8 bases between. Germline V gene sequence: CDR1 SGHRS, CDR2 YFSETQ. The CDR3 has 12 amino acids. CDR3 region: CATQGSYNEQFF. CDR3 sequence (DNA): TGCGCCACCCAGGGATCCTACAATGAGCAGTTCTTC.

The CDR3 DNA follows: TGTGCCTGGAGTATTCACTCTGGAAACACCATATATTTT. Its protein product is CAWSIHSGNTIYF. V and J are TRBV30 and TRBJ1-3; D is unclear. V lost 2 bases, J lost 0 bases, and 5 bases lay in between. Looked up from germline, CDR1 is GTSNPN and CDR2 is SVGIG (reference sequence). The CDR3 consists of 13 residues.

This clone appeared a single time. The chain is built from TRBV10-3 and TRBJ2-7, with D perhaps TRBD1 (5 bases). Germline V CDR1 and CDR2: ENHRY, SYGVKD. The CDR3 covers 15 residues. V was cut by 2 bases and J by 0 bases, with 11 bases left in between. CDR3 protein: CAISEDGQGSYEQYF. The CDR3 nucleotides read TGTGCCATCAGTGAGGATGGTCAGGGCTCCTACGAGCAGTACTTC.

The table lists this clone with a few counts. The chain combines TRBV30 with TRBJ1-2; D is perhaps TRBD1 (5 bases). Trimming stripped 6 bases from V and 5 bases from J, with 19 bases between. The germline V gene has CDR1 GTSNPN and CDR2 SVGIG (reference sequence). The CDR3 has 14 residues. The CDR3, as DNA: TGTGCCTGTCTTTCCAAAGGGACGGGGTATGGCTACACCTTC. Residues: CACLSKGTGYGYTF.

The J gene is TRBJ2-2, the V gene TRBV10-3; D gene uncertain. In germline, CDR1 is ENHRY, CDR2 SYGVKD. This CDR3 has 13 amino acids. V shed 2 bases and J shed 7 bases, with 8 bases lying between them. CDR3 in amino acids: CAISEGFDGELFF. The CDR3 DNA reads TGTGCCATCAGTGAGGGTTTCGACGGGGAGCTGTTTTTT.